The clone carrying this T cell receptor (beta chain) appeared many times. One entry per CDR3 protein results from TCRdb running MiXCR on the 5' RACE reads. The data show some 760,000 distinct CDR3 sequences, 15% to 20% seen once. This CDR3 has 15 residues. CDR1 and CDR2 (germline): SGHRS, YFSETQ. V was pared by 0 bases and J by 6 bases, with 16 bases between. The data derive from a study of identical twins. Another study also made use of these data, one on T cells expressing NK-cell markers.

Sequenced sample: PBMCs. The J gene is TRBJ2-7, the V gene TRBV5-1; no reliable D call. The receptor was isolated from a woman aged 18-35 years in good health. Here the CDR3 DNA reads TGCGCCAGCAGCTTGGAAGGTGTAGGGTTTATCGAGCAGTACTTC. It specifies CASSLEGVGFIEQYF.